Shown below are 30 T cell receptor beta chains from a single sample sequenced in a study of cytomegalovirus exposure and HLA in healthy donors. The data were produced by immunoSEQ multiplex PCR, yet TCRdb's version contains in-frame clones alone and is incomplete. The repertoire has about 110,000 clones, roughly 90% of them found once; the top ten carry approximately 1.4%. Sequenced input: PBMCs. The receptors here all came from a woman aged 25 to 39 in good health and CMV-seropositive.

This clone came up once. The chain employs TRBV6-5 and TRBJ1-2; 9 bases are shared with TRBD1. The CDR3 is made up of 14 amino acids. Germline V gene sequence: CDR1 MNHEY, CDR2 SVGAGI. The junction had 5 bases not matched to a gene; V was cut back by 6 bases and J by 3 bases. The CDR3 loop reads CASSTGGLDYGYTF. CDR3 nucleotides: TGTGCCAGCAGCACAGGGGGCCTAGACTATGGCTACACCTTC.

This chain joins TRBV27 and TRBJ1-2; the match to TRBD1 covers 7 bases. CDR3 length: 13 residues. Germline assignment: CDR1 MNHEY and CDR2 SMNVEV (reference sequence). The V segment lost 4 bases and the J segment 4 bases; nucleotides outside the gene matches: 3. The CDR3 region has the DNA TGTGCCAGCAGTTCCACAGGGGTCTATGGCTACACCTTC. This gives the protein CASSSTGVYGYTF.

This clone was seen once. This chain links TRBV27 with TRBJ1-3; D is unclear. Germline CDR1 and CDR2: MNHEY and SMNVEV (reference sequence). V lost 2 bases, J lost 4 bases, and 12 bases lay in between. This CDR3 is 15 amino acids long. The CDR3 sequence is CASSLGGGVGNTIYF. The CDR3 nucleotides read TGTGCCAGCAGTTTAGGCGGCGGGGTCGGAAACACCATATATTTT.

CDR3 nucleotides: TGCGCCAGCAGCTTGGCGCGGACTAGCGGGGGATCCACAGATACGCAGTATTTT. Translated, it gives CASSLARTSGGSTDTQYF. The chain joins TRBV5-1 to TRBJ2-3, with 13 bases fitting TRBD2. V lost 0 bases to trimming and J lost 2 bases; unmatched junction nucleotides: 6. Germline V lookup: CDR1 SGHRS, CDR2 YFSETQ. The CDR3 length is 18 residues.

The chain has TRBV11-2 and TRBJ1-5; D is undetermined. Germline V CDR1 and CDR2: SGHAT, FQNNGV. This CDR3 is 13 amino acids long. Trimming left V 5 bases short and J 5 bases short, with 10 bases between. The CDR3 bases are TGTGCCAGCAGCCTAGGGAGGCATCAGCCCCAGCATTTT. This encodes CASSLGRHQPQHF. The whole variable domain, remainder taken from reference TRBV11-2 and TRBJ1-5, is EAGVAQSPRYKIIEKRQSVAFWCNPISGHATLYWYQQILGQGPKLLIQFQNNGVVDDSQLPKDRFSAERLKGVDSTLKIQPAKLEDSAVYLCASSLGRHQPQHFGDGTRLSIL.

The CDR3 DNA reads TGTGCCAGCAGTGACGGTTCCTACGAGCAGTACTTC. Encoded protein: CASSDGSYEQYF. This sequence joins TRBV2 and TRBJ2-7; no reliable D call. The CDR3 is made up of 12 amino acids. V lost 3 bases, J lost 1 base, and 4 bases lay in between. In germline, CDR1 is SNHLY, CDR2 FYNNEI. The full variable domain, its missing parts supplied by reference TRBV2 and TRBJ2-7, is EPEVTQTPSHQVTQMGQEVILRCVPISNHLYFYWYRQILGQKVEFLVSFYNNEISEKSEIFDDQFSVERPDGSNFTLKIRSTKLEDSAMYFCASSDGSYEQYFGPGTRLTVT.

This clone was observed a single time. CDR3 bases: TGTGCCAGCAGAGGACGGGACTTCTCCTACGAGCAGTACTTC. Translated, it gives CASRGRDFSYEQYF. The gene calls are TRBV6-5 and TRBJ2-7, with D perhaps TRBD2 (6 bases). Germline lookup yields CDR1 MNHEY and CDR2 SVGAGI. This CDR3 contains 14 residues. The V and J ends lost 6 bases and 0 bases respectively, with 12 bases between them.

V and J are TRBV5-4 and TRBJ1-2, with a weak D call TRBD1 (5 bases). The CDR3 length is 15 residues. Germline V gives CDR1 SGHNT, CDR2 YYREEE (reference sequence). V lost 5 bases and J lost 1, with 15 bases in between. CDR3 in DNA: TGTGCCAGCAGTGGTACGGGAGGGGTTAACTATGGCTACACCTTC. It specifies CASSGTGGVNYGYTF.

This sequence joins TRBV6-4 and TRBJ1-2, with 7 bases aligning to TRBD1. Unmatched junction bases numbered 2, after V lost 3 bases and J lost 4 bases. Germline CDR1 MRHNA, CDR2 SNTAGT. The CDR3 totals 13 residues. The chain's CDR3 is CASSENRGYGYTF. In DNA form, the CDR3 reads TGTGCCAGCAGTGAGAACAGGGGCTATGGCTACACCTTC.

The rearrangement links TRBV4-3 to TRBJ2-3; 7 nucleotides agree with TRBD2. Trimming at V came to 3 bases and at J to 4 bases, leaving 16 bases not matched to a gene. Germline V gene lookup returns CDR1 LGHNA and CDR2 YSLEER. The CDR3 is 18 amino acids. The CDR3 loop reads CASSHQRGDYGSPDTQYF. The CDR3 coding sequence is TGCGCCAGCAGCCACCAAAGAGGGGACTACGGATCCCCAGATACGCAGTATTTT.

The chain employs TRBV4-2 and TRBJ1-4, with D tentatively TRBD1 (5 bases). Germline values: CDR1 LGHNA, CDR2 YNFKEQ. This CDR3 region has 15 residues. V lost 4 bases and J 7 bases, leaving 16 bases between the germline ends. DNA of the CDR3: TGTGCCAGCAGCCCCAGGGTGAGTGGAAGTGAAAAACTGTTTTTT. It yields the protein CASSPRVSGSEKLFF.

This chain uses TRBV13 with TRBJ2-2; D unresolved. CDR3 size: 16 residues. The V end lost 3 bases, the J end lost 0 bases, and 11 bases lay between the germline ends. Germline values: CDR1 PRHDT, CDR2 FYEKMQ (reference sequence). The CDR3 sequence: CASSFSTQTNTGELFF. CDR3 DNA: TGTGCCAGCAGCTTTTCAACTCAAACGAACACCGGGGAGCTGTTTTTT.

This clone occurred many times. The rearrangement links TRBV19 to TRBJ2-1; TRBD1 agrees at 9 bases. The germline gives CDR1 LNHDA, CDR2 SQIVND (reference sequence). V shed 5 bases and J 3 bases; nucleotides not matched to a gene: 5. The CDR3 has 15 residues. The CDR3: CASSRTGGRYNEQFF. For the CDR3, the DNA is TGTGCCAGTAGTCGTACAGGGGGCCGCTACAATGAGCAGTTCTTC. Based on the CDR3 plus reference TRBV19 and TRBJ2-1, the full variable domain is DGGITQSPKYLFRKEGQNVTLSCEQNLNHDAMYWYRQDPGQGLRLIYYSQIVNDFQKGDIAEGYSVSREKKESFPLTVTSAQKNPTAFYLCASSRTGGRYNEQFFGPGTRLTVL.

The chain recombines TRBV11-2 with TRBJ2-3; the D is unclear. The CDR3 is 14 amino acids. Trimming took 0 bases from V and 2 from J, leaving 6 bases between them. Germline CDR1 and CDR2: SGHAT and FQNNGV. The CDR3 loop reads CASSLERNTDTQYF. CDR3 nucleotides: TGTGCCAGCAGCTTAGAGCGGAACACAGATACGCAGTATTTT.

The chain employs TRBV29-1 and TRBJ1-2, with 9 bases lining up with TRBD1. V lost 6 bases and J lost 4; bases outside the gene matches: 3. Germline V gene lookup returns CDR1 SQVTM and CDR2 ANQGSEA. The CDR3 consists of 12 residues. CDR3 region: CSVRTGAYGYTF. The CDR3 DNA sequence: TGCAGCGTAAGGACAGGGGCCTATGGCTACACCTTC.

Note on this clone: Other DNA sequences from this sample encode an identical CDR3 as well. V gene TRBV5-1 combines with J gene TRBJ2-1; the match to TRBD1 covers 10 bases. CDR1 is SGHRS, CDR2 YFSETQ, per germline. The junction had 3 bases not matched to a gene; V was cut back by 3 bases and J by 3 bases. This CDR3 comprises 15 residues. The CDR3 loop is CASSSGTGVYNEQFF. In nucleotides, the CDR3 is TGCGCCAGCAGCTCCGGGACAGGGGTCTACAATGAGCAGTTCTTC.

This clone was observed a handful of times. CDR3 amino acids: CASSVLTGPGELFF. The CDR3 DNA follows: TGTGCCAGCAGCGTTTTGACAGGGCCCGGGGAGCTGTTTTTT. The rearrangement joins TRBV9 to TRBJ2-2; 7 bases align to TRBD1. The CDR3 extends over 14 amino acids. The trim removed 2 bases at V and 6 bases at J, leaving 4 bases unmatched. The germline V gene has CDR1 SGDLS and CDR2 YYNGEE. The entire variable domain, with the rest obtained from reference TRBV9 and TRBJ2-2, is as follows: DSGVTQTPKHLITATGQRVTLRCSPRSGDLSVYWYQQSLDQGLQFLIQYYNGEERAKGNILERFSAQQFPDLHSELNLSSLELGDSALYFCASSVLTGPGELFFGEGSRLTVL.

The chain is built from TRBV5-1 and TRBJ2-7; 7 bases line up with TRBD1. CDR1 and CDR2 (germline): SGHRS, YFSETQ. The length of the CDR3 is 15 residues. The J segment lost 6 bases and the V segment lost 4 bases, leaving 13 bases of the junction unmatched. The chain's CDR3 is CASSRRTGSGGEQYF. CDR3 in DNA: TGCGCCAGCAGCCGAAGGACAGGATCTGGGGGCGAGCAGTACTTC.

This clone was recorded once. The chain links TRBV7-8 to TRBJ2-7, with 9 positions matching TRBD1. This CDR3 comprises 14 residues. Germline CDR1 reads SGHVS; CDR2 reads FQNEAQ. V dropped 6 bases and J dropped 1; count of bases not matched to a gene: 4. CDR3 sequence reads: CASSTGTGSYEQYF. CDR3 DNA: TGTGCCAGCAGTACCGGGACAGGGTCCTACGAGCAGTACTTC. The entire variable domain, with the rest obtained from reference TRBV7-8 and TRBJ2-7, is as follows: GAGVSQSPRYKVAKRGQDVALRCDPISGHVSLFWYQQALGQGPEFLTYFQNEAQLDKSGLPSDRFFAERPEGSVSTLKIQRTQQEDSAVYLCASSTGTGSYEQYFGPGTRLTVT.

This chain links TRBV7-2 with TRBJ2-7; 9 bases match TRBD2. Germline CDR1 and CDR2: SGHTA and FQGNSA. J was trimmed by 0 bases and V by 2 bases; bases with no gene match: 2. This CDR3 region has 15 residues. The DNA of the CDR3 is TGTGCCAGCAGCTTAAGGCGGGAGGGCTCCTACGAGCAGTACTTC. Translation: CASSLRREGSYEQYF.

The genes are TRBV7-2 and TRBJ2-7, with 10 positions matching TRBD1. CDR1 is SGHTA, CDR2 FQGNSA, per germline. This CDR3 is built from 15 residues. Trimming removed 1 base from V and 2 bases from J; junction bases left unmatched: 2. The CDR3 nucleotides are TGTGCCAGCAGCTTAGGGACAGGGGGGACCTACGAGCAGTACTTC. Amino acids: CASSLGTGGTYEQYF. The variable domain in full, completed from reference TRBV7-2 and TRBJ2-7, reads GAGVSQSPSNKVTEKGKDVELRCDPISGHTALYWYRQSLGQGLEFLIYFQGNSAPDKSGLPSDRFSAERTGGSVSTLTIQRTQQEDSAVYLCASSLGTGGTYEQYFGPGTRLTVT.

This chain uses TRBV6-6 with TRBJ2-3; D is unclear. This CDR3 region has 15 residues. Per the germline V gene, CDR1 is MNHNY and CDR2 is SVGAGI (reference sequence). V dropped 6 bases and J dropped 5 bases, with 18 bases sitting between them. The CDR3: CASRIIPHNEDTQYF. DNA for the CDR3: TGTGCCAGCAGAATAATCCCTCACAACGAAGATACGCAGTATTTT.

About this clone: The germline gene is not matched at one end of the junction; a read error may be the cause. The chain employs TRBV2 and TRBJ1-1; D may be TRBD1 (6 bases). The CDR3 runs 13 residues. Looked up from germline, CDR1 is SNHLY and CDR2 is FYNNEI. The CDR3 is CASSVQASLEGVF. The CDR3 DNA is TGTGCCAGCAGTGTCCAGGCGAGCCTAGAGGGGGTCTTT. Full variable domain (outside the CDR3, taken from reference TRBV2 and TRBJ1-1): EPEVTQTPSHQVTQMGQEVILRCVPISNHLYFYWYRQILGQKVEFLVSFYNNEISEKSEIFDDQFSVERPDGSNFTLKIRSTKLEDSAMYFCASSVQASLEGVFGQGTRLTVV.

The rearrangement joins TRBV27 to TRBJ2-1, with TRBD1 matching over 7 bases. CDR1 and CDR2 (germline): MNHEY, SMNVEV (reference sequence). V was pared by 2 bases and J by 10 bases, with 8 bases of the junction left unmatched. This CDR3 is 14 amino acids long. The CDR3 here is CASSLRADRAEQFF. The CDR3 bases are TGTGCCAGCAGTTTAAGGGCAGACAGGGCGGAGCAGTTCTTC.

The rearrangement joins TRBV28 to TRBJ2-7, with D tentatively TRBD1 (6 bases). Trimming left V 5 bases short and J 0 bases short, with 11 bases between. This CDR3 region has 14 residues. Germline V lookup: CDR1 MDHEN, CDR2 SYDVKM. The CDR3 nucleotides are TGTGCCAGCAGTCCAGGGGACGGCTCCTACGAGCAGTACTTC. Translation: CASSPGDGSYEQYF.

V usage is TRBV27 and J usage is TRBJ2-3, with 9 bases lining up with TRBD2. Germline lookup yields CDR1 MNHEY and CDR2 SMNVEV (reference sequence). Losses at the gene ends were 1 base for V and 3 bases for J; bases not matched to a gene: 11. The CDR3 covers 18 residues. CDR3 loop: CASSLLGGDSGSTDTQYF. Written as DNA, the CDR3 is TGTGCCAGCAGTTTATTGGGGGGGGATAGCGGGAGTACAGATACGCAGTATTTT.

The gene calls are TRBV30 and TRBJ1-5, with D unresolved. Looked up from germline, CDR1 is GTSNPN and CDR2 is SVGIG (reference sequence). This CDR3 comprises 15 residues. The ends were cut back, 0 bases at V and 0 bases at J, with 9 bases in the middle. The CDR3 reads CAWSVLHSSNQPQHF. CDR3 DNA sequence: TGTGCCTGGAGTGTACTGCACAGTAGCAATCAGCCCCAGCATTTT. Together with reference TRBV30 and TRBJ1-5, the CDR3 gives the full variable domain: SQTIHQWPATLVQPVGSPLSLECTVEGTSNPNLYWYRQAAGRGLQLLFYSVGIGQISSEVPQNLSASRPQDRQFILSSKKLLLSDSGFYLCAWSVLHSSNQPQHFGDGTRLSIL.

V gene TRBV11-2 combines with J gene TRBJ2-7; the D gene is possibly TRBD2 (5 bases). The CDR3 has 16 residues. Germline-derived CDR1 and CDR2 are SGHAT and FQNNGV. The V end was cut by 5 bases, the J end by 1 base, with 18 bases between. The CDR3 DNA is TGTGCCAGCAGCCCCGGTCTGGGGAGACCGTCCTACGAGCAGTACTTC. Translating it yields CASSPGLGRPSYEQYF.

The CDR3 region is CASALAGNEQFF. The CDR3 DNA reads TGTGCTAGTGCTCTCGCGGGGAATGAGCAGTTCTTC. The rearrangement joins TRBV12-5 to TRBJ2-1, with D maybe TRBD2 (6 bases). The V end lost 7 bases, the J end lost 7 bases, and 11 bases lay between the germline ends. The CDR3 consists of 12 residues. Germline V gives CDR1 LGHNT, CDR2 FRNRAP.

The chain uses TRBV30 and TRBJ1-5, with D hard to call. This CDR3 is 16 amino acids long. The germline gives CDR1 GTSNPN, CDR2 SVGIG (reference sequence). V lost 3 bases, J lost 0 bases, and 15 bases lay in between. CDR3 DNA sequence: TGTGCCTGGAGCCTCGAATCCAGGTTTAGCAATCAGCCCCAGCATTTT. Amino acid sequence: CAWSLESRFSNQPQHF.